This T cell receptor beta chain was profiled in a study of shared clonotypes between healthy human individuals. Study observations and caveats: Only a few donors were included, so the genetic and exposure-history diversity represented was limited. Researchers sampled blood only, noting tissue repertoires likely differ.

Note on this clone: Its antigen remains unknown. Different DNA sequences within this sample yield the same CDR3.

Template for every sorted-subset replicate PCR totaled around 200 ng DNA, roughly 30,000 T cell genomes. Measured with immunoSEQ multiplex PCR; TCRdb has only the in-frame clones, and not every one. Of approximately 2,000,000 clones in the sample, around 93% are singletons; the top ten hold around 1.7%. Cells designated naive CD8 were CD45RO-negative and were positively selected for CCR7, with terminally differentiated effector memory CD45RA+ cells excluded. The sequenced sample consisted of naive CD8+ T cells from PBMCs. The sequence was collected from a young man in good health. Some clones in this sample may be carry-over from other donors' samples.

This chain's CDR3 is CASSLEPYNEQFF. The DNA of the CDR3 is TGCGCCAGCAGCTTGGAACCGTACAATGAGCAGTTCTTC. The chain employs TRBV5-1 and TRBJ2-1; D call uncertain. V lost 0 bases to trimming and J lost 4 bases, with 5 bases between them. This CDR3 contains 13 residues. Germline V gives CDR1 SGHRS, CDR2 YFSETQ. The full variable domain, its missing parts supplied by reference TRBV5-1 and TRBJ2-1, is KAGVTQTPRYLIKTRGQQVTLSCSPISGHRSVSWYQQTPGQGLQFLFEYFSETQRNKGNFPGRFSGRQFSNSRSEMNVSTLELGDSALYLCASSLEPYNEQFFGPGTRLTVL.